Shown below are 17 T cell receptor beta chains from a single sample sequenced in a study of patients and donors after allogeneic stem cell transplantation. TCRdb analysed the RT-PCR reads with MiXCR anew, one entry per CDR3 protein. Of approximately 17,000 distinct CDR3 sequences listed, 27% were seen once; the top ten hold 36%. The specimen was blood, either unsorted or a sorted T cell fraction (not recorded which). These receptors were obtained from a human donor who was either an allogeneic HSCT recipient or a stem cell or donor lymphocyte infusion donor (not recorded which). It is not recorded whose cells these are; they may come from a transplant donor.

V usage is TRBV20-1 and J usage is TRBJ1-3; no clear D gene. The CDR3 is 12 residues long. The V gene's germline CDR1 is DFQATT and CDR2 SNEGSKA (reference sequence). The V end lost 1 base, the J end lost 4 bases, and 5 bases lay between the germline ends. The CDR3 is CSARGLGNTIYF. CDR3 DNA: TGCAGTGCTAGAGGCCTGGGAAACACCATATATTTT.

V and J are TRBV10-3 and TRBJ1-3; D gene ambiguous. The CDR3 runs 13 residues. Trimming pared 0 bases from V and 4 bases from J, leaving 4 bases between. The germline V gene encodes CDR1 ENHRY and CDR2 SYGVKD. CDR3 coding DNA: TGTGCCATCAGTGAGTCTGGCGGAAACACCATATATTTT. It translates to CAISESGGNTIYF.

By sample fraction, this clonotype is medium-sized (0.01 to 0.1%). The genes are TRBV29-1 and TRBJ1-3; no definite D call. Trimming cost V 3 bases and J 0 bases, with 3 bases left between them. Germline CDR1 is SQVTM and CDR2 is ANQGSEA. The CDR3 loop spans 12 amino acids. This CDR3 is CSVEGSGNTIYF. In DNA, the CDR3 is TGCAGCGTTGAGGGCTCTGGAAACACCATATATTTT.

This clonotype was seen a handful of times. The chain recombines TRBV7-8 with TRBJ1-5; a weak D match, TRBD1 (6 bases). The CDR3 has 18 residues. V lost 5 bases to trimming and J lost 0 bases, with 20 bases between them. Germline CDR1 is SGHVS and CDR2 is FQNEAQ. The DNA of the CDR3 is TGTGCCAGCAGCAGTATTAGGGGACAACGCTTTAGCAATCAGCCCCAGCATTTT. Its translation is CASSSIRGQRFSNQPQHF.

V gene TRBV7-2 combines with J gene TRBJ1-5; 7 nucleotides align to TRBD1. J gave up 3 bases and V 5 bases, and 7 bases lay outside the gene matches. CDR3 length: 15 amino acids. Germline V gives CDR1 SGHTA, CDR2 FQGNSA. CDR3 loop: CASSHNRGTNQPQHF. The CDR3 nucleotides read TGTGCCAGCAGCCACAACAGGGGTACCAATCAGCCCCAGCATTTT.

This chain connects TRBV27 to TRBJ1-6, with a weak D call TRBD1 (6 bases). CDR1 is MNHEY, CDR2 SMNVEV, per germline (reference sequence). Trimming took 3 bases from V and 10 from J, leaving 7 bases between them. This CDR3 spans 12 amino acids. The CDR3 nucleotides are TGTGCCAGCAGTTTTAGGGGGTCACCCCTCCACTTT. Amino acid sequence: CASSFRGSPLHF.

The chain links TRBV12-3 or TRBV12-4 to TRBJ1-6; a weak D match, TRBD1 (5 bases). The CDR3 runs 17 residues. Between the trimmed V and J ends, which lost 6 bases and 0 bases, there was a span of 15 bases. The CDR3 nucleotides are TGTGCCAGCAGCCACAAGACAGTGAGCTCCTATAATTCACCCCTCCACTTT. This translates into CASSHKTVSSYNSPLHF.

This clonotype was found many times. The chain carries TRBV12-3 or TRBV12-4 and TRBJ1-1; D perhaps matches TRBD1 (6 bases). Trimming shortened V by 6 bases and J by 4 bases, and 15 bases separated the two germline ends. This CDR3 spans 14 amino acids. The CDR3 DNA sequence: TGTGCCAGCAGCAAACAGGGAGCGGGCACTGAAGCTTTCTTT. Translating it yields CASSKQGAGTEAFF.

This clonotype was seen just once. The rearrangement uses TRBV4-2 and TRBJ1-5; tentatively, D is TRBD1 (5 bases). Germline CDR1 LGHNA, CDR2 YNFKEQ. V lost 3 bases and J 4 bases, leaving 10 bases between the germline ends. The CDR3 has 14 residues. CDR3 DNA: TGTGCCAGCAGCCAGCAGGGCCGGAATCAGCCCCAGCATTTT. It yields the protein CASSQQGRNQPQHF.

The J gene is TRBJ1-1, the V gene TRBV7-9; unclear D gene. CDR1 is SEHNR and CDR2 is FQNEAQ in the germline V gene (reference sequence). Trimming shortened V by 3 bases and J by 1 base, and 9 bases separated the two germline ends. This CDR3 comprises 14 residues. CDR3 nucleotides: TGTGCCAGCAGCTTGGTACTCGAGAACACTGAAGCTTTCTTT. Amino acid sequence: CASSLVLENTEAFF.

This clonotype turned up a few times. This chain joins TRBV15 and TRBJ1-1; D is unclear. Trimming shortened V by 5 bases and J by 3 bases, and 10 bases separated the two germline ends. CDR1 is LNHNV and CDR2 is YYDKDF in the germline V gene (reference sequence). The length of the CDR3 is 13 residues. The CDR3 spells CATSRPEDTEAFF. CDR3 nucleotides: TGTGCCACCAGCCGACCCGAGGACACTGAAGCTTTCTTT.

This clonotype was seen a handful of times. The rearrangement links TRBV5-1 to TRBJ1-1; the D gene is possibly TRBD1 (6 bases). Trimming removed 1 base from V and 4 bases from J, with 17 bases in between. This CDR3 spans 16 amino acids. Germline values: CDR1 SGHRS, CDR2 YFSETQ. CDR3 nucleotides: TGCGCCAGCAGCTTGAGAGGGGGACGCGGGGTCACTGAAGCTTTCTTT. Translation: CASSLRGGRGVTEAFF. The full variable domain, completed using reference TRBV5-1 and TRBJ1-1, is KAGVTQTPRYLIKTRGQQVTLSCSPISGHRSVSWYQQTPGQGLQFLFEYFSETQRNKGNFPGRFSGRQFSNSRSEMNVSTLELGDSALYLCASSLRGGRGVTEAFFGQGTRLTVV.

A word on this clonotype: A much larger clone differs by one base, so this may be a read error. The V and J genes are TRBV6-5 and TRBJ1-1; the D gene is possibly TRBD1 (5 bases). CDR1 is MNHEY and CDR2 is SVGAGI in the germline V gene. CDR3 length: 17 residues. This CDR3 is CASCYSWRGRWGTEAFF. CDR3 bases: TGTGCCAGCTGTTACTCGTGGAGGGGAAGGTGGGGCACTGAAGCTTTCTTT.

This clonotype came up once. V usage is TRBV6-5 and J usage is TRBJ2-6; D uncertain. The CDR3 totals 16 residues. CDR1 and CDR2 from the germline V gene are MNHEY and SVGAGI. Trimming removed 0 bases from V and 2 bases from J, with 8 bases in between. The CDR3 protein is CASSYSIVPGANVLTF. The CDR3 DNA is TGTGCCAGCAGTTACTCGATCGTCCCTGGGGCCAACGTCCTGACTTTC.

This clonotype appeared a few times. The chain recombines TRBV6-1 with TRBJ1-5; 7 nucleotides align to TRBD1. Germline-derived CDR1 and CDR2 are MNHNS and SASEGT. This CDR3 is built from 17 residues. V trimming: 7 bases; J trimming: 0 bases; junction bases outside the gene matches: 12. CDR3 coding DNA: TGTGCCAGCATCCGCCGGGACAGATTCTTTAGCAATCAGCCCCAGCATTTT. This codes for CASIRRDRFFSNQPQHF.

This clonotype was seen more than once but under ten times. The chain joins TRBV7-2 to TRBJ1-5, with D hard to call. Germline CDR1 SGHTA, CDR2 FQGNSA. V shed 2 bases and J shed 9 bases, with 8 bases lying between them. This CDR3 is 12 amino acids long. The chain's CDR3 is CASSLFWGPQHF. The CDR3 nucleotides are TGTGCCAGCAGCTTATTCTGGGGGCCCCAGCATTTT.

The table lists this clonotype with a few counts. The chain couples TRBV4-2 to TRBJ2-1; 10 positions agree with TRBD2. The V gene end was trimmed by 0 bases and the J gene end by 2 bases; junction bases not matched to a gene: 4. The germline gives CDR1 LGHNA, CDR2 YNFKEQ. CDR3 length equals 17 residues. CDR3: CASSQEWSGGAYNEQFF. DNA of the CDR3: TGTGCCAGCAGCCAAGAATGGAGCGGGGGGGCCTACAATGAGCAGTTCTTC.